The 8 T cell receptor beta chains below come from one sample, sequenced in a study of CD8 T cells in Susac syndrome. Random hexamers primed reverse transcription of about 0.45 to 1 ug RNA. Using its own MiXCR run on the immunoSEQ multiplex PCR reads, TCRdb lists one record per CDR3 protein. The profile shows approximately 150,000 distinct CDR3 sequences, approximately 94% of them singletons. The material sequenced was CD4+ T cells from PBMCs. The receptors were gathered from a human donor with multiple sclerosis.

CDR3 nucleotides: TGTGCCAGTAGTCAGCTAGCGGGAGGGCCTAATACGCAGTATTTT. The encoded protein is CASSQLAGGPNTQYF. The rearrangement uses TRBV19 and TRBJ2-3; TRBD2 matches 12 bases. Losses at the gene ends were 5 bases for V and 7 bases for J; bases not matched to a gene: 7. This CDR3 has 15 residues. Per the germline V gene, CDR1 is LNHDA and CDR2 is SQIVND (reference sequence).

The V gene is TRBV29-1, the J gene TRBJ1-2; D possibly corresponds to TRBD1 (5 bases). Germline V lookup: CDR1 SQVTM, CDR2 ANQGSEA. CDR3 length: 12 amino acids. V was trimmed by 4 bases and J by 8 bases, leaving 14 bases between them. CDR3 nucleotides: TGCAGCGTTGTAAGCCGAGGGGAAGGCTACACCTTC. Translating gives CSVVSRGEGYTF.

The V call is TRBV6-5, the J call TRBJ1-4; the D is unclear. V gave up 0 bases and J gave up 1 base, with 6 bases separating them. CDR3 length equals 15 residues. Germline CDR1 reads MNHEY; CDR2 reads SVGAGI. The CDR3 DNA reads as TGTGCCAGCAGTTACTCTGTCAGAACTAATGAAAAACTGTTTTTT. It yields the protein CASSYSVRTNEKLFF.

V is TRBV5-4 and J is TRBJ2-3; 9 bases fit TRBD1. After removal of 4 bases from V and 2 bases from J, the junction contained 8 bases not matched to a gene. This CDR3 region has 16 residues. The germline CDR1 and CDR2 sequences are SGHNT and YYREEE (reference sequence). The CDR3 DNA reads TGTGCCAGCAGCCGGACAGGGGCCGCCACCACAGATACGCAGTATTTT. It codes for CASSRTGAATTDTQYF.

V usage is TRBV3-1 and J usage is TRBJ2-7; tentatively, D is TRBD1 (6 bases). V was pared by 1 base and J by 6 bases, with 10 bases between. The germline V gene has CDR1 LGHDT and CDR2 YNNKEL (reference sequence). This CDR3 spans 13 amino acids. The CDR3: CASSQGLRGEQYF. The CDR3 coding sequence is TGTGCCAGCAGCCAAGGGCTCAGGGGCGAGCAGTACTTC.

This clonotype was counted a single time. DNA of the CDR3: TGCAGTGCTAGACCCGAGGGAACGGGATCTTACAATCAGCCCCAGCATTTT. Translation gives CSARPEGTGSYNQPQHF. V gene TRBV20-1 combines with J gene TRBJ1-5; D not resolved. With 2 bases removed from V and 3 bases from J, the gap between germline ends came to 20 bases. The germline CDR1 and CDR2 sequences are DFQATT and SNEGSKA (reference sequence). This CDR3 has 17 amino acids.

The rearrangement uses TRBV20-1 and TRBJ2-1, with D possibly matching TRBD2 (6 bases). The germline V gene has CDR1 DFQATT and CDR2 SNEGSKA (reference sequence). The CDR3 contains 14 residues. Trimming removed 3 bases at V and 6 bases at J, with 15 bases between. This chain's CDR3 is CSARAGTRANEQFF. For the CDR3, the DNA is TGCAGTGCTAGGGCCGGGACTCGCGCCAATGAGCAGTTCTTC.

The V gene is TRBV24-1, the J gene TRBJ2-1, with D possibly TRBD1 on 5 matching bases. This CDR3 is built from 16 residues. The V gene lost 3 bases and the J gene lost 0 bases, with 11 bases spanning the gap. Per the germline V gene, CDR1 is KGHDR and CDR2 is SFDVKD. For the CDR3, the DNA is TGTGCCACCAGTGATCTCAGGGCGACCTCCTACAATGAGCAGTTCTTC. Translating gives CATSDLRATSYNEQFF.